Here is one TCR beta chain with its context. This entry belongs to a study of blood T cell repertoires in COVID-19. Some clones are missing from TCRdb's copy, which holds only in-frame ones; the method was immunoSEQ multiplex PCR. Here the sample spans roughly 120,000 clones, roughly 88% being singletons. The CDR3 length is 16 residues. Germline lookup yields CDR1 SGHNT and CDR2 YYREEE (reference sequence). The V gene lost 4 bases and the J gene lost 2 bases, with 19 bases spanning the gap. This receptor was identified in a human donor in a cohort sampled during active COVID-19. Sequencing used peripheral blood. This chain connects TRBV5-4 to TRBJ2-7, with D possibly matching TRBD2 (6 bases). CDR3: CASSKSGAKSAYEQYF. The CDR3 coding sequence is TGTGCCAGCAGCAAGTCGGGAGCGAAGAGTGCCTACGAGCAGTACTTC.